The 17 T cell receptor beta chains presented below share a single source sample, sequenced in a study of blood T cells in healthy people across ages. Alongside a J-beta primer mix, a sample-barcoded 5' primer served in a second PCR lasting about 6 to 12 cycles. TCRdb analysed the 5' RACE reads with MiXCR anew, one entry per CDR3 protein. The sample has about 780,000 distinct CDR3 sequences, less than 60% seen once. Sample: blood. Receptors were obtained from a man aged 80 or over in good health.

The DNA for the CDR3 is TGTGCCATCAGTGCAGGGGGACCCAATCAGCCCCAGCATTTT. Residues: CAISAGGPNQPQHF. This chain joins TRBV10-3 and TRBJ1-5; 7 bases are a match to TRBD1. The J segment lost 3 bases and the V segment lost 4 bases, leaving 3 bases of the junction unmatched. Germline V gene sequence: CDR1 ENHRY, CDR2 SYGVKD. This CDR3 contains 14 residues.

The sample holds many counts of this clonotype. The genes are TRBV15 and TRBJ2-3; maybe TRBD1 (5 bases). This CDR3 is built from 13 residues. Trimming took 2 bases from V and 3 from J, leaving 6 bases between them. Germline V gene lookup returns CDR1 LNHNV and CDR2 YYDKDF (reference sequence). The CDR3 is CATSRQGTDTQYF. The CDR3 nucleotides are TGTGCCACCAGCAGACAGGGAACAGATACGCAGTATTTT. Full variable domain (missing parts from reference TRBV15 and TRBJ2-3): DAMVIQNPRYQVTQFGKPVTLSCSQTLNHNVMYWYQQKSSQAPKLLFHYYDKDFNNEADTPDNFQSRRPNTSFCFLDIRSPGLGDTAMYLCATSRQGTDTQYFGPGTRLTVL.

The V gene is TRBV10-3, the J gene TRBJ2-4; possibly TRBD2 for D (5 bases). The DNA matches TRBJ2-7 better at its end, which makes the J call doubtful. The V gene's germline CDR1 is ENHRY and CDR2 SYGVKD. The length of the CDR3 is 15 residues. The CDR3 region is CALGVAGDGSYEQYF. The CDR3 DNA sequence: TGTGCCCTCGGGGTGGCAGGTGATGGCTCCTACGAGCAGTACTTC.

The chain combines TRBV7-2 with TRBJ2-1; 10 bases are shared with TRBD2. This CDR3 is built from 17 residues. Germline-derived CDR1 and CDR2 are SGHTA and FQGNSA. V gave up 2 bases and J gave up 0 bases; unmatched junction bases: 4. The CDR3 reads CASSLSSGSGSYNEQFF. CDR3 nucleotide sequence: TGTGCCAGCAGCTTATCTAGCGGGAGTGGCTCCTACAATGAGCAGTTCTTC.

A remark on this clonotype: One end of the junction is discordant with germline, which a read error may explain. V usage is TRBV20-1 and J usage is TRBJ2-2; perhaps TRBD1 as D (6 bases). The CDR3 spans 15 residues. CDR1 and CDR2 from the germline V gene are DFQATT and SNEGSKA (reference sequence). The CDR3: CSASGDTSNIGELFF. The CDR3 DNA reads TGCAGTGCTAGTGGGGACACTTCGAACATCGGGGAGCTGTTTTTT.

The genes are TRBV2 and TRBJ1-3; 9 nucleotides align to TRBD1. The CDR3 has 16 residues. The germline gives CDR1 SNHLY, CDR2 FYNNEI. The ends lost 5 bases at V and 3 bases at J; junction bases unmatched: 8. The CDR3 protein is CASSSNRGRVGNTIYF. CDR3 nucleotides: TGTGCCAGCAGTAGTAACAGGGGGCGCGTTGGAAACACCATATATTTT.

This clonotype was counted many times. The chain combines TRBV12-3 or TRBV12-4 with TRBJ2-6, with D perhaps TRBD2 (6 bases). This CDR3 has 18 residues. Trimming removed 8 bases from V and 1 base from J, with 21 bases in between. CDR3 coding DNA: TGTGCCAGCGATACTAGCCGGCCACGGGGTTCTGGGGCCAACGTCCTGACTTTC. This encodes CASDTSRPRGSGANVLTF.

The rearrangement uses TRBV7-2 and TRBJ2-1, with a tentative D call TRBD2 (5 bases). The CDR3 has 14 amino acids. Germline CDR1 SGHTA, CDR2 FQGNSA. Trimming cost V 0 bases and J 7 bases, with 10 bases left between them. The CDR3 nucleotides are TGTGCCAGCAGCTTAGCGACCGGGATAAATGAGCAGTTCTTC. Protein: CASSLATGINEQFF.

The gene calls are TRBV3-1 and TRBJ2-5; no clear D gene. This CDR3 has 15 amino acids. The V gene lost 3 bases and the J gene lost 1 base, with 12 bases spanning the gap. CDR1 is LGHDT and CDR2 is YNNKEL in the germline V gene (reference sequence). CDR3 sequence (DNA): TGTGCCAGCAGCCACCAAGCAGCCGTCCAAGAGACCCAGTACTTC. This translates into CASSHQAAVQETQYF.

This clonotype showed up just once. The CDR3 coding sequence is TGTGCCATCTCATCGAAAAGGGGGCTGTCCACAGATACGCAGTATTTT. Its translation: CAISSKRGLSTDTQYF. The chain links TRBV6-6 to TRBJ2-3; the match to TRBD1 covers 7 bases. CDR1 and CDR2 (germline): MNHNY, SVGAGI (reference sequence). V was pared by 10 bases and J by 2 bases, with 15 bases of the junction left unmatched. This CDR3 has 16 amino acids.

V and J are TRBV6-6 and TRBJ2-3, with D hard to call. Between the trimmed V and J ends, which lost 0 bases and 0 bases, there was a span of 10 bases. Germline V gene lookup returns CDR1 MNHNY and CDR2 SVGAGI (reference sequence). CDR3 size: 16 residues. The CDR3 DNA reads as TGTGCCAGCAGTTACTCGATGCCAGGCAGCACAGATACGCAGTATTTT. Translated, it gives CASSYSMPGSTDTQYF.

This clonotype has more than one count but fewer than ten. The chain employs TRBV27 and TRBJ2-1; no firm D call. Germline CDR1 MNHEY, CDR2 SMNVEV (reference sequence). The CDR3 length is 16 residues. V was shortened by 5 bases and J by 5 bases, with 19 bases between the two germline ends. The CDR3 DNA follows: TGTGCCAGCAGTCCCTTGTCCGTTCGACCGGACAATGAGCAGTTCTTC. Residues: CASSPLSVRPDNEQFF.

This clonotype came up many times. The rearrangement uses TRBV20-1 and TRBJ2-3; D may be TRBD2 (5 bases). Trimming removed 6 bases at V and 1 base at J, with 11 bases between. Germline CDR1 reads DFQATT; CDR2 reads SNEGSKA (reference sequence). The CDR3 length is 13 residues. The CDR3 spells CSADDYRTDTQYF. For the CDR3, the DNA is TGCAGTGCCGACGACTACCGCACAGATACGCAGTATTTT.

A remark on this clonotype: A much larger clonotype is one base distant, so this may be a read error. This chain joins TRBV15 and TRBJ2-1; 13 bases fit TRBD2. Judging by the DNA end, TRBJ2-7 fits better; the J call may be wrong. Germline V gene data show CDR1 as LNHNV and CDR2 as YYDKDF (reference sequence). The CDR3 spans 15 residues. CDR3 residues: CATSSLRLAGGEQYF. The CDR3 region has the DNA TGTGCCACCAGCAGCCTTAGACTAGCGGGAGGTGAGCAGTACTTC.

The chain recombines TRBV5-1 with TRBJ2-5; the match to TRBD1 covers 8 bases. The V gene's germline CDR1 is SGHRS and CDR2 YFSETQ. The CDR3 contains 16 residues. The V and J ends lost 2 bases and 11 bases, in that order; junction bases with no gene match: 17. The CDR3 region is CASSFSQGAPPNEQYF. The CDR3, as DNA: TGCGCCAGCAGCTTTTCTCAGGGGGCCCCCCCAAATGAGCAGTACTTC.

The chain uses TRBV2 and TRBJ2-3; 7 bases match TRBD2. Germline V gives CDR1 SNHLY, CDR2 FYNNEI. This CDR3 has 16 residues. V was clipped by 5 bases and J by 4 bases; unmatched bases: 12. For the CDR3, the DNA is TGTGCCAGCAGTCCCGTGGGAGGGAAAGTCGCAGATACGCAGTATTTT. The encoded protein is CASSPVGGKVADTQYF.

The CDR3 sequence: CASNDRGNTEAFF. The CDR3 region has the DNA TGTGCCAGCAACGACAGGGGAAACACTGAAGCTTTCTTT. This chain links TRBV6-2 or TRBV6-3 with TRBJ1-1, with 8 bases aligning to TRBD1. This CDR3 comprises 13 residues. Germline trimming cut 7 bases from V and 2 bases from J; bases unmatched to any gene: 3. Germline loops: CDR1 MNHEY, CDR2 SVGEGT.